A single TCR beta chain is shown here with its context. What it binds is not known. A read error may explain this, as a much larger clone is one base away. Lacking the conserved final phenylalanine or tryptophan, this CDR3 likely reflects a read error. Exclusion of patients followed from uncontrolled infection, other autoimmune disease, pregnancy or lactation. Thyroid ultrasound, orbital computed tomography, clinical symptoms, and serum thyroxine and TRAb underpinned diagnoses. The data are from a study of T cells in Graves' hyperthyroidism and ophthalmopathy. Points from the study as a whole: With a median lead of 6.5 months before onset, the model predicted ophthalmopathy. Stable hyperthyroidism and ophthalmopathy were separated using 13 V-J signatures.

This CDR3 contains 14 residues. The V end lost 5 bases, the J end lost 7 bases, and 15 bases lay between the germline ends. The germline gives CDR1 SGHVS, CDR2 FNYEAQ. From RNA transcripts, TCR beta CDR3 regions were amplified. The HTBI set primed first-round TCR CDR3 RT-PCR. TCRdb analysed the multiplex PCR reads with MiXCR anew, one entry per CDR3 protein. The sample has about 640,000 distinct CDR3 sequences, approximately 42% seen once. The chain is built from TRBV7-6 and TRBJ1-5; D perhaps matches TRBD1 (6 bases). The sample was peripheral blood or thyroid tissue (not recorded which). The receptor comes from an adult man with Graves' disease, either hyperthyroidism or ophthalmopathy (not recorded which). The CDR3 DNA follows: TGTGCCAGCAGCGTCGGCGGAGGGGGGCAGCCCCAGCATTGT. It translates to CASSVGGGGQPQHC.